This T cell receptor beta chain was recorded in a study of shared clonotypes between healthy human individuals. On the study more broadly: Plates per donor: three CD4 naive, three CD4 memory, two CD8 naive, one CD8 memory.

For sorted subsets, 150 to 200 ng DNA per replicate equaled about 27,000 T cell genomes. Data came from immunoSEQ multiplex PCR; TCRdb stores just in-frame clones and leaves some out. This table has 1.5 million to 2.5 million clones, over 85% appearing once. The V end lost 6 bases, the J end lost 1 base, and 10 bases lay between the germline ends. Germline V lookup: CDR1 MNHEY, CDR2 SMNVEV (reference sequence). The CDR3 consists of 13 residues. Terminally differentiated effector memory CD45RA+ cells were left out of the naive CD8 fraction, which was CD45RO-negative and positively selected for CCR7. The TCR sequence derives from a young man in good health. Sequencing was carried out using naive CD8+ T cells sorted from blood. The chain employs TRBV27 and TRBJ2-7, with a possible D match to TRBD1 (6 bases). The CDR3 region is CASRKDSSYEQYF. The CDR3 DNA reads TGTGCCAGCAGGAAGGACAGTTCCTACGAGCAGTACTTC.